This T cell receptor (beta chain) stems from a study of blood T cell repertoires in COVID-19. As for the study in general: The United States, Italy and Spain supplied acute and convalescent COVID-19 samples. T cells, B-cell-depleted T cells, or PBMCs provided the cDNA or gDNA that served as material.

Everyone who took part was roughly 18 to 89 years old, and they came from 24 US areas. Only in-frame clones appear in the TCRdb table, and some are missing; sequencing was by immunoSEQ multiplex PCR. The profile shows some 170,000 clones, approximately 82% of them singletons. Sequencing was done on a sample of PBMCs or T cells enriched from blood (not recorded which). This clonotype originated in a woman aged 45-65 years who had recovered from COVID-19.

CDR3 sequence reads: CATSPGGRETQYF. CDR3 bases: TGTGCCACCTCGCCGGGGGGCCGGGAGACCCAGTACTTC. The chain joins TRBV28 to TRBJ2-5, with D possibly matching TRBD2 (7 bases). Germline V CDR1 and CDR2: MDHEN, SYDVKM. CDR3 length: 13 amino acids. Between the trimmed V and J ends, which lost 10 bases and 5 bases, there was a span of 17 bases.